The rows below give T cell receptor beta chains drawn from one sample of a study of tumor-infiltrating lymphocytes in primary liver carcinoma. TCRdb recomputed calls from the multiplex PCR reads with MiXCR, one row per CDR3 protein. The sample lists under 30,000 distinct CDR3 sequences; about three quarters were seen once. The sequencing sample was made of liver tumor tissue from sampling region 3. The source of these receptors is a man aged 35-49 years with primary liver carcinoma and hepatitis B virus infection. Both conserved end residues are part of each CDR3. Fields, in order: D gene, J gene, CDR3 length, V gene, clone size, CDR3 protein, CDR3 DNA. The D gene is left open where the match is weak. Size tells how often a clone was seen (once, few, many) or the class of an expanded clone, and some rows leave it out.

d_call: TRBD2; j_call: TRBJ2-7; cdr3_length: 18; v_call: TRBV4-2; clone_size: -; cdr3_aa: CADSRKPGLSGGPHEQYF; cdr3_nt: TGTGCCGACAGTAGAAAACCGGGACTATCGGGAGGGCCACACGAGCAGTACTTC
d_call: -; j_call: TRBJ2-5; cdr3_length: 14; v_call: TRBV11-2; clone_size: -; cdr3_aa: CAISLSLARETQYF; cdr3_nt: TGTGCCATCAGCTTATCGCTAGCGAGAGAGACCCAGTACTTT
d_call: TRBD1; j_call: TRBJ1-1; cdr3_length: 14; v_call: TRBV29-1; clone_size: -; cdr3_aa: CSVEGTGRDTEVFF; cdr3_nt: TGCAGCGTTGAAGGGACAGGGCGCGACACTGAAGTCTTCTTT
d_call: -; j_call: TRBJ1-2; cdr3_length: 14; v_call: TRBV5-5; clone_size: -; cdr3_aa: CACSPGRAHYGYTF; cdr3_nt: TGTGCCTGCAGCCCTGGACGGGCCCACTATGGCTACACCTTC
d_call: TRBD1; j_call: TRBJ2-7; cdr3_length: 15; v_call: TRBV6-2/TRBV6-3; clone_size: -; cdr3_aa: CASTYHLDRAYEQYF; cdr3_nt: TGTGCCAGCACTTATCATCTAGACAGGGCATACGAGCAATACTTC
d_call: -; j_call: TRBJ2-1; cdr3_length: 11; v_call: TRBV11-2; clone_size: -; cdr3_aa: CASSFFGEQFF; cdr3_nt: TGCGCCAGCAGCTTTTTTGGTGAGCAGTTCTTT
d_call: -; j_call: TRBJ2-1; cdr3_length: 16; v_call: TRBV20-1; clone_size: -; cdr3_aa: CSARVLGGEGSNEQFF; cdr3_nt: TGCAGTGCTAGAGTTCTCGGGGGAGAGGGGTCCAATGAGCAGTTCTTC
d_call: -; j_call: TRBJ2-7; cdr3_length: 12; v_call: TRBV6-2/TRBV6-3; clone_size: -; cdr3_aa: CSSSFDSFEQYF; cdr3_nt: TGTTCCAGCAGTTTTGACAGCTTCGAGCAGTACTTC
d_call: -; j_call: TRBJ2-2; cdr3_length: 14; v_call: TRBV10-3; clone_size: -; cdr3_aa: CAINGIANAGELFF; cdr3_nt: TGTGCCATCAATGGGATCGCGAACGCCGGGGAGTTGTTTTTT
d_call: TRBD2; j_call: TRBJ2-5; cdr3_length: 18; v_call: TRBV11-2; clone_size: -; cdr3_aa: CASSNAGTSERSQGTQYF; cdr3_nt: TGTGCCAGCAGTAACGCCGGGACTAGCGAGAGGTCCCAAGGGACCCAATACTTC
d_call: TRBD1; j_call: TRBJ1-6; cdr3_length: 17; v_call: TRBV6-5; clone_size: medium-sized; cdr3_aa: CASSYWGTGTVGSPLHF; cdr3_nt: TGTGCCAGCAGTTACTGGGGGACAGGGACAGTTGGCTCACCCCTCCACTTT
d_call: -; j_call: TRBJ2-1; cdr3_length: 13; v_call: TRBV4-1; clone_size: medium-sized; cdr3_aa: CASRAGTYNEQFF; cdr3_nt: TGCGCCAGCAGGGCCGGGACTTACAATGAGCAGTTCTTC
d_call: TRBD2; j_call: TRBJ2-2; cdr3_length: 15; v_call: TRBV11-1; clone_size: -; cdr3_aa: CTSSILAGGPPKLFF; cdr3_nt: TGTACCAGCAGCATACTGGCGGGAGGCCCCCCCAAGCTGTTTTTT
d_call: TRBD2; j_call: TRBJ2-7; cdr3_length: 19; v_call: TRBV10-3; clone_size: -; cdr3_aa: CAITKRSGLARGFSYKQYF; cdr3_nt: TGTGCCATCACCAAACGATCGGGACTAGCGAGAGGGTTCTCCTACAAACAGTACTTC
d_call: -; j_call: TRBJ2-1; cdr3_length: 16; v_call: TRBV28; clone_size: -; cdr3_aa: CASSPIWTDSYNDQFF; cdr3_nt: TGTGCCAGCAGTCCAATATGGACGGACTCCTACAATGATCAGTTCTTC
d_call: -; j_call: TRBJ1-1; cdr3_length: 14; v_call: TRBV7-8; clone_size: -; cdr3_aa: CASGGASESTETFF; cdr3_nt: TGTGCCAGCGGGGGGGCTAGTGAGAGCACTGAAACTTTCTTT
d_call: TRBD2; j_call: TRBJ2-3; cdr3_length: 13; v_call: TRBV4-1; clone_size: -; cdr3_aa: CASGLVRGDTQYF; cdr3_nt: TGCGCAAGCGGACTAGTTCGTGGAGATACGCAGTATTTT
d_call: -; j_call: TRBJ2-7; cdr3_length: 15; v_call: TRBV12-3/TRBV12-4; clone_size: -; cdr3_aa: CVSSRGTRGPYERYF; cdr3_nt: TGTGTCAGCAGCCGAGGGACAAGGGGACCCTACGAGCGGTACTTC
d_call: TRBD1; j_call: TRBJ2-7; cdr3_length: 15; v_call: TRBV11-2; clone_size: -; cdr3_aa: CVSSLPNAQGGEQYF; cdr3_nt: TGTGTCAGCAGCCTACCTAATGCACAGGGGGGTGAGCAGTACTTC
d_call: TRBD2; j_call: TRBJ2-1; cdr3_length: 16; v_call: TRBV10-2; clone_size: -; cdr3_aa: CASSLEREDTYNEQFF; cdr3_nt: TGTGCCAGCAGCCTTGAGCGGGAGGATACGTACAATGAGCAGTTCTTC
d_call: -; j_call: TRBJ1-2; cdr3_length: 17; v_call: TRBV6-5; clone_size: once; cdr3_aa: CVSSFQVTGGNNYGCIF; cdr3_nt: -
d_call: -; j_call: TRBJ2-4; cdr3_length: 14; v_call: TRBV29-1; clone_size: -; cdr3_aa: CRAWTDLAKNIQYF; cdr3_nt: TGCAGAGCCTGGACAGACCTGGCCAAAAACATTCAGTACTTC
d_call: -; j_call: TRBJ2-1; cdr3_length: 14; v_call: TRBV6-5; clone_size: -; cdr3_aa: CASSSLASYNEQFF; cdr3_nt: TGTGCCAGCAGTTCACTAGCTTCCTACAATGAGCAGTTCTTC
d_call: TRBD2; j_call: TRBJ2-7; cdr3_length: 18; v_call: TRBV4-2; clone_size: -; cdr3_aa: CACSGKQGLTGGPHEQYF; cdr3_nt: TGTGCCTGCAGTGGAAAACAGGGACTAACGGGAGGGCCACACGAGCAGTACTTC
d_call: -; j_call: TRBJ2-1; cdr3_length: 14; v_call: TRBV11-2; clone_size: -; cdr3_aa: CVSSLYRLVSEPFF; cdr3_nt: TGTGTAAGCAGCTTATACCGGCTAGTTAGTGAGCCGTTCTTC
d_call: -; j_call: TRBJ2-5; cdr3_length: 13; v_call: TRBV6-1; clone_size: -; cdr3_aa: CTSSREPKETQYF; cdr3_nt: TGTACCAGCAGTCGGGAGCCGAAGGAGACCCAGTACTTC
d_call: -; j_call: TRBJ1-1; cdr3_length: 15; v_call: TRBV20-1; clone_size: -; cdr3_aa: CSTPLAGGQNTEAFF; cdr3_nt: TGCAGTACTCCCCTAGCGGGGGGTCAGAACACGGAAGCTTTCTTT
d_call: TRBD1; j_call: TRBJ1-2; cdr3_length: 16; v_call: TRBV11-2; clone_size: many; cdr3_aa: CASSATRDRGNYGYTF; cdr3_nt: TGTGCCAGCAGCGCTACCCGGGACAGGGGAAACTATGGCTACACCTTC
d_call: TRBD2; j_call: TRBJ2-5; cdr3_length: 16; v_call: TRBV11-2; clone_size: -; cdr3_aa: CASSQSLGGGKETEYF; cdr3_nt: TGTGCCAGCAGTCAAAGTCTTGGCGGGGGGAAAGAGACCGAGTACTTC
d_call: -; j_call: TRBJ2-2; cdr3_length: 17; v_call: TRBV11-2; clone_size: -; cdr3_aa: CANSLALGGANTGMLFF; cdr3_nt: TGTGCCAACAGCTTAGCATTAGGGGGGGCGAACACCGGGATGCTGTTTTTT
d_call: TRBD1; j_call: TRBJ2-3; cdr3_length: 16; v_call: TRBV7-8; clone_size: once; cdr3_aa: CASRIANRGPADTQYF; cdr3_nt: TGTGCCAGCAGAATAGCAAACAGGGGCCCGGCAGATACGCAGTATTTT
d_call: TRBD2; j_call: TRBJ2-3; cdr3_length: 16; v_call: TRBV5-1; clone_size: -; cdr3_aa: CACSFLAAVSTDTQYF; cdr3_nt: TGCGCCTGTAGCTTTCTAGCGGCTGTTAGTACAGATACGCAGTATTTT
d_call: TRBD1; j_call: TRBJ2-7; cdr3_length: 15; v_call: TRBV12-3/TRBV12-4; clone_size: -; cdr3_aa: CVNRMGTGGSYGQYF; cdr3_nt: TGTGTCAACAGGATGGGGACAGGGGGGTCCTACGGGCAGTACTTC
d_call: -; j_call: TRBJ2-3; cdr3_length: 13; v_call: TRBV5-4; clone_size: medium-sized; cdr3_aa: CASSLESFDTQYF; cdr3_nt: TGTGCCAGCAGCTTGGAAAGTTTCGATACGCAGTATTTT
d_call: -; j_call: TRBJ2-7; cdr3_length: 15; v_call: TRBV12-3/TRBV12-4; clone_size: -; cdr3_aa: CASSMVTGRSYEQCF; cdr3_nt: TGTGCCAGCAGTATGGTGACAGGGAGGTCCTACGAGCAGTGCTTC
d_call: TRBD1; j_call: TRBJ2-7; cdr3_length: 15; v_call: TRBV12-3/TRBV12-4; clone_size: few; cdr3_aa: CASSLGQGAKYEQYF; cdr3_nt: TGTGCCAGCAGTTTGGGACAGGGGGCCAAGTACGAACAGTACTTC
d_call: -; j_call: TRBJ2-3; cdr3_length: 15; v_call: TRBV6-5; clone_size: -; cdr3_aa: CASCQDSSSTDTKYF; cdr3_nt: TGTGCCAGCTGCCAGGACAGCTCTAGCACAGATACGAAGTATTTT
d_call: TRBD2; j_call: TRBJ2-1; cdr3_length: 14; v_call: TRBV11-1; clone_size: -; cdr3_aa: CASSKAGNRNEQFF; cdr3_nt: TGTGCCAGCAGCAAAGCGGGAAATAGGAATGAGCAGTTCTTC
d_call: -; j_call: TRBJ2-3; cdr3_length: 13; v_call: TRBV4-1; clone_size: few; cdr3_aa: CASGPVPGDTQYF; cdr3_nt: TGCGCTAGCGGACCAGTTCCTGGAGATACGCAGTATTTT
d_call: -; j_call: TRBJ2-3; cdr3_length: 17; v_call: TRBV6-2/TRBV6-3; clone_size: -; cdr3_aa: CASSNSQSGVPTDAQYF; cdr3_nt: TGTGCCAGCAGTAACTCACAATCGGGGGTTCCCACAGATGCGCAGTATTTT
d_call: TRBD2; j_call: TRBJ2-1; cdr3_length: 16; v_call: TRBV7-9; clone_size: -; cdr3_aa: CASSSPINGRGNEQLF; cdr3_nt: TGTGCCAGCAGCTCGCCAATTAACGGGAGGGGAAATGAGCAGCTCTTC
d_call: TRBD1; j_call: TRBJ2-2; cdr3_length: 16; v_call: TRBV4-1; clone_size: once; cdr3_aa: CTSNDLDRGLTRELFF; cdr3_nt: TGCACGAGCAACGATCTGGACAGGGGGTTAACCAGGGAGCTGTTTTTT
d_call: TRBD2; j_call: TRBJ2-7; cdr3_length: 18; v_call: TRBV4-2; clone_size: once; cdr3_aa: CASRGKPGLAGGPYEQYF; cdr3_nt: TGTGCCAGCCGTGGAAAACCTGGACTAGCGGGAGGGCCATACGAGCAGTACTTC
d_call: -; j_call: TRBJ2-1; cdr3_length: 13; v_call: TRBV6-1; clone_size: -; cdr3_aa: CASTLNQYNEQFF; cdr3_nt: TGTGCCAGCACGCTAAATCAATACAATGAGCAGTTCTTC
d_call: -; j_call: TRBJ2-1; cdr3_length: 16; v_call: TRBV29-1; clone_size: -; cdr3_aa: CSVATLRPWSHREQFF; cdr3_nt: TGCAGCGTCGCCACGCTTCGGCCCTGGTCCCATCGAGAACAGTTCTTC
d_call: -; j_call: TRBJ2-1; cdr3_length: 13; v_call: TRBV11-2; clone_size: few; cdr3_aa: CTSSLDRLATGFF; cdr3_nt: TGTACCAGTAGCTTAGATCGGCTAGCGACGGGGTTCTTC
d_call: TRBD2; j_call: TRBJ2-7; cdr3_length: 17; v_call: TRBV6-5; clone_size: -; cdr3_aa: CASSYSTSRSLIYEQYF; cdr3_nt: TGTGCCAGCAGTTACTCGACTAGCAGGAGCTTGATTTACGAGCAGTACTTC
d_call: -; j_call: TRBJ2-3; cdr3_length: 15; v_call: TRBV6-5; clone_size: -; cdr3_aa: CASNLRADNLDTQYF; cdr3_nt: TGTGCCAGCAATCTTAGAGCGGACAACCTGGATACGCAGTATTTT
d_call: -; j_call: TRBJ2-5; cdr3_length: 15; v_call: TRBV14; clone_size: -; cdr3_aa: CVSSPTAGAEETQYF; cdr3_nt: TGTGTCAGCAGCCCGACCGCGGGGGCGGAAGAGACCCAGTACTTC
d_call: -; j_call: TRBJ2-7; cdr3_length: 15; v_call: TRBV5-4; clone_size: -; cdr3_aa: CASILDRRSLYEHYF; cdr3_nt: TGTGCCAGCATCTTGGATCGCAGGAGCCTCTACGAGCACTACTTC
d_call: TRBD2; j_call: TRBJ2-5; cdr3_length: 16; v_call: TRBV11-2; clone_size: -; cdr3_aa: CASSQSPGGGKETQYF; cdr3_nt: TGTGCCAGTAGCCAAAGTCCTGGCGGGGGTAAAGAGACTCAGTACTTC
d_call: -; j_call: TRBJ1-5; cdr3_length: 15; v_call: TRBV19; clone_size: -; cdr3_aa: CASSTNGRGNQPQHF; cdr3_nt: TGTGCCAGTAGCACCAACGGGCGGGGTAATCAGCCCCAGCATTTT
d_call: TRBD2; j_call: TRBJ2-1; cdr3_length: 12; v_call: TRBV29-1; clone_size: -; cdr3_aa: CSVRLGGNEQFF; cdr3_nt: TGCAGCGTCCGCCTGGGGGGGAATGAGCAGTTCTTC
d_call: -; j_call: TRBJ2-1; cdr3_length: 14; v_call: TRBV4-2; clone_size: -; cdr3_aa: CASSLGHSDNERFF; cdr3_nt: TGTGCCAGCAGCCTAGGGCACAGCGACAATGAGCGATTCTTC